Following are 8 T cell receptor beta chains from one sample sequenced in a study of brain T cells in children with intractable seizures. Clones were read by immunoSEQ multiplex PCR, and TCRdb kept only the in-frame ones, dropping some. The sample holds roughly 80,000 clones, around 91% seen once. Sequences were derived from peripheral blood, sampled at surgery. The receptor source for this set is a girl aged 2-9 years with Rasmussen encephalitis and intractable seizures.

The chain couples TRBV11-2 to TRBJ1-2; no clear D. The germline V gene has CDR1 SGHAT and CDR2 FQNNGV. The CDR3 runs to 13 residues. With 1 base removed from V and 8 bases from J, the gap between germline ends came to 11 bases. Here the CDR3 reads CASSLGSGSGYTF. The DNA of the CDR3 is TGTGCCAGCAGCTTAGGGTCGGGATCAGGCTACACCTTC.

The CDR3 loop reads CSASDGTSGYNEQFF. The CDR3 region has the DNA TGCAGTGCTAGTGATGGGACTAGCGGATACAATGAGCAGTTCTTC. The chain joins TRBV20-1 to TRBJ2-1; TRBD2 aligns across 11 bases. The CDR3 has 15 residues. Per the germline V gene, CDR1 is DFQATT and CDR2 is SNEGSKA (reference sequence). Losses at the gene ends were 3 bases for V and 4 bases for J; bases not matched to a gene: 5.

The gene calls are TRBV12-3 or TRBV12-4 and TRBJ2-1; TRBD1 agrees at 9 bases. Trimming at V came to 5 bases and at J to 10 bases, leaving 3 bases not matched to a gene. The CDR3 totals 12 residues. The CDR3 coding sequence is TGTGCCAGCAGTCGGGGACAGGGCGAGCAGTTCTTC. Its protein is CASSRGQGEQFF.

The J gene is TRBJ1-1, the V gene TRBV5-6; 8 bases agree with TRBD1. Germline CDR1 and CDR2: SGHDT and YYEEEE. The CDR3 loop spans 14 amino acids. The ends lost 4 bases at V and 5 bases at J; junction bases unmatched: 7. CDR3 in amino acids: CASSRRTGWTEAFF. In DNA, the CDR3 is TGTGCCAGCAGCCGTAGGACAGGGTGGACTGAAGCTTTCTTT.

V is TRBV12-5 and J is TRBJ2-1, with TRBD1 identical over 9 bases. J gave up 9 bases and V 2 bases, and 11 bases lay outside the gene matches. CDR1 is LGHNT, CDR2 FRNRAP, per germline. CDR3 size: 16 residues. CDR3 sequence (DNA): TGTGCTAGTGGTTTGATCGGACAGGGGAATGACGGTGAGCAGTTCTTC. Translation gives CASGLIGQGNDGEQFF. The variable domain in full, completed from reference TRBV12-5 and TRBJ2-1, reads DARVTQTPRHKVTEMGQEVTMRCQPILGHNTVFWYRQTMMQGLELLAYFRNRAPLDDSGMPKDRFSAEMPDATLATLKIQPSEPRDSAVYFCASGLIGQGNDGEQFFGPGTRLTVL.

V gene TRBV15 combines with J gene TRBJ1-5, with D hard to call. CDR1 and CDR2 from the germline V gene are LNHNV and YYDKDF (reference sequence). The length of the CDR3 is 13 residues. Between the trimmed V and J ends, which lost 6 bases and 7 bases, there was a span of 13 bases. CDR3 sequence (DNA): TGTGCCACCAGTTGGTCTGCGGGGCAGCCCCAGCATTTT. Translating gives CATSWSAGQPQHF.

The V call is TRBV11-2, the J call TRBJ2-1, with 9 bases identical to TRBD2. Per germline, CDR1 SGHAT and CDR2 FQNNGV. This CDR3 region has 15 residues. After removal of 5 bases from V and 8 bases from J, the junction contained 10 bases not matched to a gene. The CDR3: CASSISGSQWYEQFF. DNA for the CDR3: TGTGCCAGCAGCATTAGCGGGAGTCAGTGGTATGAGCAGTTCTTC.

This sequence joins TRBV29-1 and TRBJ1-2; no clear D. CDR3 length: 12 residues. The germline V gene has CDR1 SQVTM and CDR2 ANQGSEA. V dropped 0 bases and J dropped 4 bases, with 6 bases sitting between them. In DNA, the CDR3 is TGCAGCGTTGAAGATGAGGCCTATGGCTACACCTTC. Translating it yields CSVEDEAYGYTF.